Listed below are T cell receptor beta chains from one sample, sequenced in a study of blood T cell repertoires in COVID-19. Produced via immunoSEQ multiplex PCR; TCRdb's table is partial and in-frame only. The sample shows some 260,000 clones, over 75% of them seen only once. Sequenced material: peripheral blood. These receptors were obtained from a woman in her 70s with COVID-19, enrolled during active disease. CDR3s include the opening cysteine and the closing phenylalanine or tryptophan. Each record gives: clone size, D gene, J gene, V gene, CDR3 DNA, CDR3 protein. A D gene is named only where the DNA matches it firmly. Some rows have no size entry. The others give once, few or many, or a class for an expanded clone.

NA NA TRBJ1-6 TRBV4-1 TGCGCCAGCGCTCCAAGGACATCGAGTAATTCACCCCTCCACTTT CASAPRTSSNSPLHF
once NA TRBJ1-6 TRBV7-5 TGTGCCAGAAGTTTTGCACAGCTATGCAATTCACCCCTCCACTTT CARSFAQLCNSPLHF
NA TRBD1 TRBJ2-1 TRBV5-4 TGTGCCAGCAGCTTCCGGGACAGGGGCCCCTATGAGCAGTTCTTC CASSFRDRGPYEQFF
once NA TRBJ2-5 TRBV5-1 TGCGCCAGCAGCCGTTCGGGGGAAACGGAGACCCAGTACTTC CASSRSGETETQYF
NA TRBD2 TRBJ2-1 TRBV27 TGTGCCAGCACCTCCGGGACTAGCGGGTGGTATTTCCCCATCGGGCAGTTCTTC CASTSGTSGWYFPIGQFF
NA TRBD2 TRBJ2-3 TRBV19 TGTGCCAGTAGGATAGCGGGAGGGACAGATACGCAGTATTTT CASRIAGGTDTQYF
NA TRBD2 TRBJ2-2 TRBV5-1 TGCGCCAGCTCGAAACTGGGAGGGCAGAACACCGGGGAGCTGTTTTTT CASSKLGGQNTGELFF
NA TRBD2 TRBJ2-5 TRBV4-2 TGTGCCAGCAGCCAAGTGATGTCGGGAGGTGAGACCCAGTACTTC CASSQVMSGGETQYF
NA NA TRBJ1-5 TRBV14 TGTGCCAGCAGCCAAGGGGCCCGGGACATTAGCAATCAGCCCCAGCATTTT CASSQGARDISNQPQHF
NA TRBD2 TRBJ2-2 TRBV4-1 TGCGCCAGCAGCCAAACGACGAGCGGGAAGATAAGCGGGGAGCTGTTTTTT CASSQTTSGKISGELFF
NA TRBD2 TRBJ2-7 TRBV10-3 TGTGCCATCAGCCGACCGGGACTAGCGGGAGACGAGCAGTACTTC CAISRPGLAGDEQYF
NA TRBD1 TRBJ1-1 TRBV7-3 TGTGCCAGCAGCTTAATGCCGGGACAGGGGCCGTCTGGTGAAGCTTTCTTT CASSLMPGQGPSGEAFF
NA NA TRBJ2-1 TRBV5-1 TGCGCCAGCAGCTTGGGAGTCCACAATGAGCAGTTCTTC CASSLGVHNEQFF
NA TRBD1 TRBJ2-7 TRBV5-1 TGCGCCAGCAGCTTGACAGGGGGAACAACCTACGAGCAGTACTTC CASSLTGGTTYEQYF
NA TRBD2 TRBJ2-1 TRBV7-3 TGTGCCAGCAGCCCAGGCGGGAGCTCCTACAATGAGCAGTTCTTC CASSPGGSSYNEQFF
NA TRBD2 TRBJ2-1 TRBV20-1 TGCAGTGCTAGTAGCGGCGGGAGGGCCTACAATGAGCAGTTCTTC CSASSGGRAYNEQFF
NA NA TRBJ1-5 TRBV5-6 TGTGCCAGCAGCCTACAACAGGGATGGGGCAATCAGCCCCAGCATTTT CASSLQQGWGNQPQHF
NA TRBD2 TRBJ2-7 TRBV6-2/TRBV6-3 TGTGCCAGCAGTTCCGGACTAGTCCTATCTTCCGAGCAGTACTTC CASSSGLVLSSEQYF
once NA TRBJ1-1 TRBV11-3 TGTGCCAGCAGCCAAAGGAGGGTGAACACTGAAGCTTTCTTT CASSQRRVNTEAFF
NA NA TRBJ1-1 TRBV6-5 TGTGCCAGCAGTTACATTGTCGGGTCGAACACTGAAGCTTTCTTT CASSYIVGSNTEAFF
NA NA TRBJ1-3 TRBV27 TGTGCCAGCAGCCGGGCAGGGGAAGGAAACACCATATATTTT CASSRAGEGNTIYF
NA NA TRBJ1-3 TRBV6-5 TGTGCCAGCAGTTACAGCGCCCACTCTGGAAACACCATATATTTT CASSYSAHSGNTIYF
NA TRBD1 TRBJ1-6 TRBV6-1 TGTGCCAGCAGTGACCGACAGGGGCAATCACCCCTCCACTTT CASSDRQGQSPLHF
NA TRBD1 TRBJ1-1 TRBV6-2/TRBV6-3 TGTGCCAGCAGTTACCAACAGGGGAGTGGGAACGGAGCTTTCTTT CASSYQQGSGNGAFF
NA NA TRBJ1-1 TRBV19 TGTGCCAGTAGTCCCGACGGGGGCACTGAAGCTTTCTTT CASSPDGGTEAFF
NA NA TRBJ1-4 TRBV19 TGTGCCAGTAGTATGTCTGCAACTAATGAAAAACTGTTTTTT CASSMSATNEKLFF
once NA TRBJ2-7 TRBV19 TGTGCCAGTGGGACATTCCCCTACGAGCAGTACTTC CASGTFPYEQYF
once TRBD1 TRBJ1-5 TRBV6-2/TRBV6-3 TGTGCCAGCAGTTACTCGTCGAGGGGGCTTCAGCCCCAGCATTTT CASSYSSRGLQPQHF
NA TRBD1 TRBJ1-1 TRBV11-2 TGTGCCAGCACCTCCAGCAGGGGGAATTTGGTGGGAGCTTTCTTT CASTSSRGNLVGAFF
NA TRBD1 TRBJ1-1 TRBV4-1 TGCGCCAGCAGCCACCCCAGGACAGGGGGAACTGAAGCTTTCTTT CASSHPRTGGTEAFF
NA TRBD1 TRBJ1-2 TRBV29-1 TGCAGCGTTGCCCGACAGGGCTATGGCTACACCTTC CSVARQGYGYTF
once TRBD1 TRBJ2-1 TRBV7-9 TGTGCCAGCAGCTTACTCGGGACAGCTACGAGGCAGTTCTTC CASSLLGTATRQFF
NA TRBD2 TRBJ2-1 TRBV3-1/TRBV3-2 TGTGCCAGCAGCCAATTGGTGGGAGGGTTGAATGAGCAGTTCTTC CASSQLVGGLNEQFF
NA NA TRBJ1-6 TRBV6-5 TGTGCCAGCAGTCCCCCCTCTAATTCACCCCTCCACTTT CASSPPSNSPLHF
NA TRBD2 TRBJ2-3 TRBV7-8 TGTGCCAGCAGCTCAGGACTAGCGGGAAGCGTAGGTACGCAGTATTTT CASSSGLAGSVGTQYF
NA TRBD2 TRBJ2-1 TRBV14 TGTGCCAGCAGCCAAGAACTAGCGGGTCACAATGAGCAGTTCTTC CASSQELAGHNEQFF
NA TRBD1 TRBJ1-1 TRBV2 TGTGCCAGCAGTGCAGACAGGGGATTTGGTTTCTTT CASSADRGFGFF
few TRBD1 TRBJ2-5 TRBV5-1 TGCGCCAGCAGGACCGGGACAGGACGCTCCCAAGAGACCCAGTACTTC CASRTGTGRSQETQYF
NA TRBD1 TRBJ1-1 TRBV30 TGTGCCCAAGGGACAGGGATACCTGAAGCTTTCTTT CAQGTGIPEAFF
NA TRBD2 TRBJ2-1 TRBV4-3 TGCGCCAGCAGCCAAAGACTAGCGGGGGCCTACAATGAGCAGTTCTTC CASSQRLAGAYNEQFF
NA NA TRBJ2-7 TRBV6-5 TGTGCCAGCACGTGGACCGGACAAGCTTCCTACGAGCAGTACTTC CASTWTGQASYEQYF
NA TRBD1 TRBJ1-2 TRBV6-2/TRBV6-3 TGTGCCAGCAGCCGGGGACAGAACTATGGCTACACCTTC CASSRGQNYGYTF
NA NA TRBJ1-2 TRBV21-1 TGTGCCAGCAGCCCCTGTAACAGGCGGAACTATGGCTACACCTTC CASSPCNRRNYGYTF
NA NA TRBJ2-2 TRBV5-4 TGTGCCAGCAGCCCACGGAGGGGAAAAACCGGGGAGCTGTTTTTT CASSPRRGKTGELFF
few NA TRBJ1-4 TRBV28 TGTGCCAGCAACCCCCTCTTTCTCGCCGGACGGGATTTGCCGATGGCTAATGAAAAACTGTTTTTT CASNPLFLAGRDLPMANEKLFF
NA NA TRBJ2-5 TRBV28 TGTGCCAGCAGTTTTATGTCCTGGACCCAGTACTTC CASSFMSWTQYF
NA TRBD2 TRBJ2-7 TRBV19 TGTGCCAGTAGTATGGGACTAGCGGGCGAGCAGTACTTC CASSMGLAGEQYF
NA NA TRBJ1-2 TRBV5-1 TGCGCCAGCAGCTTGATAAGCCGGTTGCGTGGCTACACCTTC CASSLISRLRGYTF
NA NA TRBJ1-2 TRBV27 TGTGCCAGCAGTGCCGACAGCTATGGCTACACCTTC CASSADSYGYTF
once NA TRBJ1-4 TRBV7-2 TGTGCCAGCAGCCAGGTTGCAACTAATGAAAAACTGTTTTTT CASSQVATNEKLFF
NA NA TRBJ2-1 TRBV27 TGTGCCAGCAGGCCAAGGGGGGGAGGCTCCTACAATGAGCAGTTCTTC CASRPRGGGSYNEQFF
NA TRBD2 TRBJ2-3 TRBV5-4 TGTGCCAGCAGCGCTCAGACTAGCGGGAATACAGATACGCAGTATTTT CASSAQTSGNTDTQYF
NA TRBD2 TRBJ2-1 TRBV3-1/TRBV3-2 TGTGCCAGCAGCCAAGGGGTGTTAGCGGGAGGAAAGTTCTTC CASSQGVLAGGKFF
once NA TRBJ1-1 TRBV13 TGTGCCAGCAGCGGGAGGAGGGGTGAAGCTTTCTTT CASSGRRGEAFF
NA TRBD1 TRBJ1-2 TRBV5-5 TGTGCCAGCAGCTTGGGGGGGACAGGCCCCTATGGCTACACCTTC CASSLGGTGPYGYTF
NA TRBD1 TRBJ2-4 TRBV14 TGTGCCAGCAGCCAAGCCGGGGGGACAGGGAAAAACATTCAGTACTTC CASSQAGGTGKNIQYF
NA TRBD2 TRBJ2-3 TRBV30 TGTGCCTGGACTGGACTAGCGTTTTCCGATACGCAGTATTTT CAWTGLAFSDTQYF
NA NA TRBJ2-7 TRBV5-1 TGCGCCAGCAGCTTATCAGGAACCTACGAGCAGTACTTC CASSLSGTYEQYF
NA TRBD1 TRBJ1-6 TRBV5-6 TGTGCCAGCAGCTTTGCGACAGGGGCATATAATTCACCCCTCCACTTT CASSFATGAYNSPLHF
NA NA TRBJ2-7 TRBV2 TGTGCCAGCAGTGAAGGGAGGGGTGAAGCCTACGAGCAGTACTTC CASSEGRGEAYEQYF